Below are 27 T cell receptor beta chains sequenced from a single sample in a study of beta chain features in type 1 diabetes. The study reverse transcribed the entire isolated RNA, so it sequenced expressed TCRB transcripts. Only in-frame clones appear in the TCRdb table, and some are missing; sequencing was by immunoSEQ multiplex PCR. The data hold roughly 300,000 clones, with roughly 8% observed a single time. The sequencing sample was made of central memory CD4+ T cells from blood. The receptors come from a woman younger than 30 in good health.

This sequence joins TRBV18 and TRBJ2-1, with D maybe TRBD1 (6 bases). V was trimmed by 8 bases and J by 7 bases, leaving 15 bases between them. Germline CDR1 and CDR2: KGHSH and LQKENI. The CDR3 totals 13 residues. The DNA of the CDR3 is TGTGCCAGCGACACAGGGCTTTGGAATGAGCAGTTCTTC. Translating it yields CASDTGLWNEQFF.

In this sample, this clone turned up a few times. The V gene is TRBV10-3, the J gene TRBJ1-4; D is undetermined. Germline CDR1 reads ENHRY; CDR2 reads SYGVKD. V lost 3 bases to trimming and J lost 7 bases, with 9 bases between them. The CDR3 spans 13 residues. The CDR3 bases are TGTGCCATCAGTGACCGGAGCGGTGAAAAACTGTTTTTT. Translation gives CAISDRSGEKLFF.

With respect to this clone: A read error may be the cause here, since a much bigger clone is one base away. The chain links TRBV5-6 to TRBJ2-3; D uncertain. V was cut by 4 bases and J by 0 bases, with 3 bases left in between. Germline V gene sequence: CDR1 SGHDT, CDR2 YYEEEE. The length of the CDR3 is 12 residues. The CDR3 DNA follows: TGTGCCAGCAGCCCTAGCACAGATACGCAGTATTTT. Translation: CASSPSTDTQYF. The full variable domain, its missing parts supplied by reference TRBV5-6 and TRBJ2-3, is DAGVTQSPTHLIKTRGQQVTLRCSPKSGHDTVSWYQQALGQGPQFIFQYYEEEERQRGNFPDRFSGHQFPNYSSELNVNALLLGDSALYLCASSPSTDTQYFGPGTRLTVL.

The J gene is TRBJ1-4, the V gene TRBV5-1, with D possibly TRBD1 on 5 matching bases. The CDR3 spans 14 residues. The V end lost 0 bases, the J end lost 7 bases, and 10 bases lay between the germline ends. Germline loops: CDR1 SGHRS, CDR2 YFSETQ. The CDR3 DNA is TGCGCCAGCAGCTTGGATTCAGGGAGTGAAAAACTGTTTTTT. Translation gives CASSLDSGSEKLFF.

The rearrangement links TRBV11-2 to TRBJ2-1; TRBD2 agrees at 8 bases. CDR1 and CDR2 from the germline V gene are SGHAT and FQNNGV. The CDR3 runs to 15 residues. The J segment lost 12 bases and the V segment lost 0 bases, leaving 10 bases of the junction unmatched. For the CDR3, the DNA is TGTGCCAGCAGCTTAGATCCGGGAGGGCCCTCCCGGCAGTTCTTC. It yields the protein CASSLDPGGPSRQFF.

The V gene is TRBV5-6, the J gene TRBJ1-1; 7 bases are shared with TRBD1. CDR1 is SGHDT and CDR2 is YYEEEE in the germline V gene. Trimming at V came to 2 bases and at J to 6 bases, leaving 4 bases not matched to a gene. This CDR3 spans 13 amino acids. For the CDR3, the DNA is TGTGCCAGCAGCTTCTTCAGGGGGGCTGAAGCTTTCTTT. Translation: CASSFFRGAEAFF.

Only a few counts were recorded for this clone. J is TRBJ1-5 and V is TRBV7-9; a weak D match, TRBD1 (5 bases). This CDR3 spans 16 amino acids. The germline gives CDR1 SEHNR, CDR2 FQNEAQ (reference sequence). V lost 1 base and J 2 bases, leaving 12 bases between the germline ends. CDR3 sequence (DNA): TGTGCCAGCAGCTTAGGAGGGGCGAGGGGCAATCAGCCCCAGCATTTT. It yields the protein CASSLGGARGNQPQHF.

This clone was recorded at least ten times. The chain combines TRBV5-5 with TRBJ2-2; D not certain. The CDR3 loop spans 14 amino acids. V lost 2 bases to trimming and J lost 4 bases, with 9 bases between them. CDR1 is SGHKS and CDR2 is YYEKEE in the germline V gene (reference sequence). Written as DNA, the CDR3 is TGTGCCAGCAGCTTACGATCGGGCACCGGGGAGCTGTTTTTT. Its protein is CASSLRSGTGELFF.

This clone was observed a few times. The chain uses TRBV28 and TRBJ2-7; D is possibly TRBD2 (5 bases). Per germline, CDR1 MDHEN and CDR2 SYDVKM. The CDR3 covers 14 residues. The ends were cut back, 6 bases at V and 2 bases at J, with 14 bases in the middle. For the CDR3, the DNA is TGTGCCAGCAGGGTCCAGCGGATTCCCTACGAGCAGTACTTC. Protein sequence: CASRVQRIPYEQYF.

Concerning this clone: The sample carries other DNA sequences with the same CDR3. The V and J genes are TRBV20-1 and TRBJ2-1; D call uncertain. Germline V CDR1 and CDR2: DFQATT, SNEGSKA (reference sequence). This CDR3 is 11 amino acids long. V lost 3 bases, J lost 5 bases, and 5 bases lay in between. The CDR3 DNA reads as TGCAGTGCTAGGCGTGACAATGAGCAGTTCTTC. Protein: CSARRDNEQFF.

In its sample, this clone was seen a few times. The gene calls are TRBV9 and TRBJ2-1; D remains ambiguous. CDR1 is SGDLS, CDR2 YYNGEE, per germline. The CDR3 is made up of 14 amino acids. V gave up 1 base and J gave up 7 bases, with 12 bases separating them. The CDR3 reads CASSVFGYSNEQFF. CDR3 coding DNA: TGTGCCAGCAGCGTATTCGGCTACAGTAATGAGCAGTTCTTC.

This chain uses TRBV19 with TRBJ2-5; D may be TRBD1 or TRBD2 (6 bases each). The assigned J gene may be wrong: the sequence end matches TRBJ2-7 better. Germline V gene lookup returns CDR1 LNHDA and CDR2 SQIVND (reference sequence). There are 14 residues in the CDR3. The CDR3 spells CASSLTGRPYEQYF. In DNA, the CDR3 is TGTGCCAGTAGTCTCACAGGGAGGCCCTACGAGCAGTACTTC.

The chain couples TRBV6-5 to TRBJ2-7; TRBD1 matches at 8 bases. The V gene's germline CDR1 is MNHEY and CDR2 SVGAGI. This CDR3 region has 15 residues. The V gene end was trimmed by 0 bases and the J gene end by 2 bases; junction bases not matched to a gene: 3. The CDR3 DNA sequence: TGTGCCAGCAGTTACTCGACGACAGGGGCCTACGAGCAGTACTTC. Its translation is CASSYSTTGAYEQYF.

This clone was found a few times. The rearrangement links TRBV11-2 to TRBJ2-4; the D gene is possibly TRBD2 (6 bases). The CDR3 spans 15 residues. Germline lookup yields CDR1 SGHAT and CDR2 FQNNGV. V gave up 1 base and J gave up 3 bases, with 10 bases separating them. CDR3 nucleotides: TGTGCCAGCAGCTTAGCGGGAGAAGGCAAAAACATTCAGTACTTC. Encoded protein: CASSLAGEGKNIQYF.

This clone was observed a few times. The J gene is TRBJ2-5, the V gene TRBV6-9, with no clear D. With 6 bases removed from V and 5 bases from J, the gap between germline ends came to 25 bases. Germline V CDR1 and CDR2: MNHGY, SVAAGI. The CDR3 consists of 17 residues. The CDR3 bases are TGTGCCAGCAGCCAACACCAGGACCCCCTGGGGTTGGAGACCCAGTACTTC. This gives the protein CASSQHQDPLGLETQYF.

This clone was seen more than once but under ten times. This sequence joins TRBV19 and TRBJ1-2, with D possibly TRBD1 on 5 matching bases. Germline lookup yields CDR1 LNHDA and CDR2 SQIVND (reference sequence). The CDR3 loop spans 13 amino acids. V shed 4 bases and J shed 8 bases, with 14 bases lying between them. CDR3 DNA: TGTGCCAGTAGTACGCAACAGGCTCTGGGCTACACCTTC. Its protein is CASSTQQALGYTF.

This clone was observed at least ten times. The chain links TRBV6-6 to TRBJ2-3; 7 bases are a match to TRBD2. Germline-derived CDR1 and CDR2 are MNHNY and SVGAGI (reference sequence). The CDR3 is 14 amino acids. V shed 6 bases, J shed 1 base, and the junction held 4 bases outside the gene matches. CDR3 DNA: TGTGCCAGCAGGCTAGCGGACCGCACAGATACGCAGTATTTT. It translates to CASRLADRTDTQYF.

This rearrangement joins TRBV5-6 to TRBJ2-1; the match to TRBD1 covers 9 bases. The CDR3 consists of 15 residues. Germline V CDR1 and CDR2: SGHDT, YYEEEE. The V segment lost 2 bases and the J segment 9 bases; nucleotides outside the gene matches: 9. CDR3 in amino acids: CASSLSGTGISEQFF. CDR3 DNA sequence: TGTGCCAGCAGCTTATCGGGGACAGGGATAAGTGAGCAGTTCTTC.

This clone has a count of ten or more. The chain employs TRBV7-8 and TRBJ2-1; the match to TRBD2 covers 11 bases. J was trimmed by 9 bases and V by 3 bases; bases with no gene match: 7. Germline-derived CDR1 and CDR2 are SGHVS and FQNEAQ. This CDR3 has 15 residues. The CDR3 region has the DNA TGTGCCAGCAGCTTCCTAGGGACTAGCGGTATTGAGCAGTTCTTC. This codes for CASSFLGTSGIEQFF.

The rearrangement joins TRBV6-6 to TRBJ1-1, with D uncertain. Germline CDR1 and CDR2: MNHNY and SVGAGI (reference sequence). Trimming left V 0 bases short and J 1 base short, with 9 bases between. This CDR3 is 15 amino acids long. DNA for the CDR3: TGTGCCAGCAGTTACTCGACACCACAGAACACTGAAGCTTTCTTT. This sequence encodes CASSYSTPQNTEAFF.

A few counts support this clone. The chain has TRBV5-1 and TRBJ2-5; D not certain. The CDR3 length is 12 residues. CDR1 and CDR2 from the germline V gene are SGHRS and YFSETQ. Between the trimmed V and J ends, which lost 3 bases and 2 bases, there was a span of 5 bases. For the CDR3, the DNA is TGCGCCAGCAGCTCCAGTCAAGAGACCCAGTACTTC. Translated, it gives CASSSSQETQYF.

This clone was detected only a few times. This rearrangement joins TRBV5-6 to TRBJ2-7; D uncertain. Germline V gene data show CDR1 as SGHDT and CDR2 as YYEEEE. V gave up 2 bases and J gave up 3 bases, with 6 bases separating them. The CDR3 contains 12 residues. The DNA of the CDR3 is TGTGCCAGCAGCTTACTAAACTACGAGCAGTACTTC. Protein sequence: CASSLLNYEQYF.

This clone has only a few counts. This rearrangement joins TRBV11-3 to TRBJ2-1; D perhaps matches TRBD1 (5 bases). Per germline, CDR1 SGHNT and CDR2 YENEEA. CDR3 length: 16 amino acids. Trimming stripped 6 bases from V and 5 bases from J, with 20 bases between. As DNA, the CDR3 is TGTGCCAGCAGTCCGAGGATGGGGCAGGGCAACAATGAGCAGTTCTTC. Translating it yields CASSPRMGQGNNEQFF. The full variable domain, rest sourced from reference TRBV11-3 and TRBJ2-1, is EAGVVQSPRYKIIEKKQPVAFWCNPISGHNTLYWYLQNLGQGPELLIRYENEEAVDDSQLPKDRFSAERLKGVDSTLKIQPAELGDSAVYLCASSPRMGQGNNEQFFGPGTRLTVL.

The chain uses TRBV5-1 and TRBJ1-4; 8 nucleotides match TRBD1. Germline assignment: CDR1 SGHRS and CDR2 YFSETQ. This CDR3 has 15 amino acids. V dropped 2 bases and J dropped 8; count of bases not matched to a gene: 8. The DNA of the CDR3 is TGCGCCAGCAGCTTCACAGGGGGTACGGGAGAAAAACTGTTTTTT. It translates to CASSFTGGTGEKLFF.

The chain has TRBV27 and TRBJ2-3, with D possibly TRBD2 on 6 matching bases. The V end was cut by 3 bases, the J end by 1 base, with 11 bases between. Germline V gene sequence: CDR1 MNHEY, CDR2 SMNVEV (reference sequence). CDR3 size: 15 residues. The CDR3 reads CASSFRLGGTDTQYF. The DNA of the CDR3 is TGTGCCAGCAGTTTTAGACTAGGGGGCACAGATACGCAGTATTTT.

This clone was observed a handful of times. This chain links TRBV7-3 with TRBJ1-1, with 11 bases aligning to TRBD1. CDR1 is SGHTA and CDR2 is FQGTGA in the germline V gene. The CDR3 length is 13 residues. Trimming removed 8 bases from V and 6 bases from J; junction bases left unmatched: 5. CDR3 sequence reads: CASLRDRGSEAFF. The CDR3 DNA sequence: TGTGCCAGCCTCCGGGACAGGGGGTCTGAAGCTTTCTTT. The full variable domain, completed using reference TRBV7-3 and TRBJ1-1, is GAGVSQTPSNKVTEKGKYVELRCDPISGHTALYWYRQSLGQGPEFLIYFQGTGAADDSGLPNDRFFAVRPEGSVSTLKIQRTERGDSAVYLCASLRDRGSEAFFGQGTRLTVV.

This clone was observed many times. The chain recombines TRBV7-9 with TRBJ2-1, with D possibly TRBD2 on 6 matching bases. The CDR3 totals 16 residues. CDR1 SEHNR and CDR2 FQNEAQ come from the germline V gene (reference sequence). V gave up 1 base and J gave up 5 bases, with 15 bases separating them. As DNA, the CDR3 is TGTGCCAGCAGCTTAGTGGCGGGACTTGACCACAATGAGCAGTTCTTC. Translation gives CASSLVAGLDHNEQFF. Supplemented by reference TRBV7-9 and TRBJ2-1, the full variable domain reads DTGVSQNPRHKITKRGQNVTFRCDPISEHNRLYWYRQTLGQGPEFLTYFQNEAQLEKSRLLSDRFSAERPKGSFSTLEIQRTEQGDSAMYLCASSLVAGLDHNEQFFGPGTRLTVL.